This T cell receptor (beta chain) appears in the sequencing data of a study of cytomegalovirus exposure and HLA in healthy donors. Primers: 60 Vbeta forward and 13 Jbeta reverse. Repertoires were generated with immunoSEQ multiplex PCR, while TCRdb's copy carries only in-frame clones and drops some. The table has about 160,000 clones, 79% seen once. This CDR3 is 17 amino acids long. In germline, CDR1 is SGHRS, CDR2 YFSETQ. The germline V and J ends were trimmed by 0 bases and 2 bases, with 18 bases remaining between them. This sequence was found in a middle-aged man in good health and CMV-seronegative. This chain joins TRBV5-1 and TRBJ2-7, with a tentative D call TRBD1 (6 bases). The sequenced sample consisted of PBMCs. Written as DNA, the CDR3 is TGCGCCAGCAGCTTGGAGTGGACAGCACGCTCCCCCTACGAGCAGTACTTC. This encodes CASSLEWTARSPYEQYF.